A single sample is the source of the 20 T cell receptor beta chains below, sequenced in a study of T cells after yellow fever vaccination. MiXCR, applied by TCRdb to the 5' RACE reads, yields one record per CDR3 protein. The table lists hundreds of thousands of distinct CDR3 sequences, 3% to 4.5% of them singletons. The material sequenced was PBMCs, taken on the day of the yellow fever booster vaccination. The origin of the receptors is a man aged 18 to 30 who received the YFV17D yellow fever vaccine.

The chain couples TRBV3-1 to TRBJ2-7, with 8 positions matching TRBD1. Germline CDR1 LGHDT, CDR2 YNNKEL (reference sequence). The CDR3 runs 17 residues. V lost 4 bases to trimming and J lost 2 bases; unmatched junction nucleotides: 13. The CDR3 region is CASSLAIGRGPTYEQYV. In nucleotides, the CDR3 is TGTGCCAGCAGCCTAGCTATTGGCAGGGGGCCCACCTACGAGCAGTACGTC.

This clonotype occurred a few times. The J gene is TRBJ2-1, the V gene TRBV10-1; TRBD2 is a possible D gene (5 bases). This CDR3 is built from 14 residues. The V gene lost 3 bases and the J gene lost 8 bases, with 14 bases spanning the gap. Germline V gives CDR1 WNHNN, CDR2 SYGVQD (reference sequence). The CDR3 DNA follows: TGCGCCAGCAGTGATTTCGGGGTGAGGGATGAGCAGTTCTTC. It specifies CASSDFGVRDEQFF.

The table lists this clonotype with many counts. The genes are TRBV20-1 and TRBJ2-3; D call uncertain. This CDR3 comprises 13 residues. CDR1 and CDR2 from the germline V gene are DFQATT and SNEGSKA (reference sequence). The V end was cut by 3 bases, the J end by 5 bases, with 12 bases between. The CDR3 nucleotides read TGCAGTGCTAGGAGGAGCCCCAAAGATACGCAGTATTTT. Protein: CSARRSPKDTQYF.

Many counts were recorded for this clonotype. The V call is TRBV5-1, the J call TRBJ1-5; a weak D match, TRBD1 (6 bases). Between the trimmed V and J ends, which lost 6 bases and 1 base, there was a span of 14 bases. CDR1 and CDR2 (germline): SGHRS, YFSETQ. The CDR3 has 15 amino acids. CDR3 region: CASKQGISSNQPQHF. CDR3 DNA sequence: TGCGCCAGCAAACAGGGTATATCAAGCAATCAGCCCCAGCATTTT. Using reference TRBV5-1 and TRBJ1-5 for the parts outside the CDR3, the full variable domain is KAGVTQTPRYLIKTRGQQVTLSCSPISGHRSVSWYQQTPGQGLQFLFEYFSETQRNKGNFPGRFSGRQFSNSRSEMNVSTLELGDSALYLCASKQGISSNQPQHFGDGTRLSIL.

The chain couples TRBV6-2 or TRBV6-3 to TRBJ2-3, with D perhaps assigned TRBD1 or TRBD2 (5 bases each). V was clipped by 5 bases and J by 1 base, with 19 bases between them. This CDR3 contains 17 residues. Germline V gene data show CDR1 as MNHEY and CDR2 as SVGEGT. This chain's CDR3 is CASSPLPGRAGTDTQYF. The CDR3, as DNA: TGTGCCAGCAGTCCCCTACCGGGGCGGGCCGGCACAGATACGCAGTATTTT.

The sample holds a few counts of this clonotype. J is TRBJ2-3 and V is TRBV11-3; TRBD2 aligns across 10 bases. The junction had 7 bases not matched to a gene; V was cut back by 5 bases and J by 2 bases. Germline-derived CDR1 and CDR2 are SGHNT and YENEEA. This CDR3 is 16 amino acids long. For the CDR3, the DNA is TGTGCCAGCAGCCAACGGAGCGGGGGGGACACAGATACGCAGTATTTT. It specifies CASSQRSGGDTDTQYF.

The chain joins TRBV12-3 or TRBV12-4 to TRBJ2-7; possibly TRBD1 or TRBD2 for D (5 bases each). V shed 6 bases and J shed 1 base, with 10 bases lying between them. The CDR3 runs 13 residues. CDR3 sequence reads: CASSRDRSYEQYF. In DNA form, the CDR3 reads TGTGCCAGCAGCCGGGACCGATCCTACGAGCAGTACTTC.

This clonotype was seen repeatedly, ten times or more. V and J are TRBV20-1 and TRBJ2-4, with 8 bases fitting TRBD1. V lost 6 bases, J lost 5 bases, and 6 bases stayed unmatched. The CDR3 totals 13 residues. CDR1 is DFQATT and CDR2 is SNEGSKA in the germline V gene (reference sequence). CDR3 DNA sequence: TGCAGTGCGCCTGGACAGGGACAAAACATTCAGTACTTC. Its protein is CSAPGQGQNIQYF.

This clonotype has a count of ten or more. The CDR3 reads CASSLGTQRNTQYF. Written as DNA, the CDR3 is TGCGCCAGCAGCTTGGGGACCCAGCGAAATACGCAGTATTTT. The gene calls are TRBV5-1 and TRBJ2-3; D is undetermined. The V end was cut by 0 bases, the J end by 7 bases, with 12 bases between. Germline loops: CDR1 SGHRS, CDR2 YFSETQ. This CDR3 region has 14 residues.

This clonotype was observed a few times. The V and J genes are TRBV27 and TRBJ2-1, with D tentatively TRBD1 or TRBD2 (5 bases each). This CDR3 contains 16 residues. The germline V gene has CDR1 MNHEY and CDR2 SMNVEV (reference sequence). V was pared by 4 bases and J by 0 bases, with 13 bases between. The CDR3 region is CASSSNRDLSYNEQFF. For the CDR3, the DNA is TGTGCCAGCAGTTCCAACCGGGACCTCTCCTACAATGAGCAGTTCTTC.

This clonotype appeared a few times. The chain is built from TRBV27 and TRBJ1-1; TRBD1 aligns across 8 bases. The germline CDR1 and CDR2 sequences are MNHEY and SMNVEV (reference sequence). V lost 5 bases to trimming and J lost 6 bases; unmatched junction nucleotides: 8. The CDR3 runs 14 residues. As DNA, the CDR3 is TGTGCCAGCAGTGGGAGACAGGGGATGCCTGAAGCTTTCTTT. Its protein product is CASSGRQGMPEAFF.

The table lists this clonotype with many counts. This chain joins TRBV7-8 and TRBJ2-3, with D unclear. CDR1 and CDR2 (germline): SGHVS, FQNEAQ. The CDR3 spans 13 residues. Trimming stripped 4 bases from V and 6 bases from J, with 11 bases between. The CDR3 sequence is CASSYVPQDTQYF. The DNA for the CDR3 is TGTGCCAGCAGCTACGTTCCCCAGGATACGCAGTATTTT.

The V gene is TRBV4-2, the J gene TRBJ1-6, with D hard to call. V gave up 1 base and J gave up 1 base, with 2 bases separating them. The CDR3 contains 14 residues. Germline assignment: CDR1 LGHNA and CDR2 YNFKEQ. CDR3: CASSQASYNSPLHF. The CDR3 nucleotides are TGTGCCAGCAGCCAAGCGTCCTATAATTCACCCCTCCACTTT.

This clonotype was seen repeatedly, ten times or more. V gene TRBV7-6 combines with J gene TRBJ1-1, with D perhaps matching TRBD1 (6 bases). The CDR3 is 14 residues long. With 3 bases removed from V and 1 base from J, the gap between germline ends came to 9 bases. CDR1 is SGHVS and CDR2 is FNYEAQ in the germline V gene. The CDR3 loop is CASSFTGPNTEAFF. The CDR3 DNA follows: TGTGCCAGCAGCTTTACAGGGCCGAACACTGAAGCTTTCTTT. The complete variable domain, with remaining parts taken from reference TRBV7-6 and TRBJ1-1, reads GAGVSQSPRYKVTKRGQDVALRCDPISGHVSLYWYRQALGQGPEFLTYFNYEAQQDKSGLPNDRFSAERPEGSISTLTIQRTEQRDSAMYRCASSFTGPNTEAFFGQGTRLTVV.

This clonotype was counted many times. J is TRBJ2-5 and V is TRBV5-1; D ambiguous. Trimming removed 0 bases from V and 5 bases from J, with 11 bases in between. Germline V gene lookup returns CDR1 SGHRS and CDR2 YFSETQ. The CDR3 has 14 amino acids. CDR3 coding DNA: TGCGCCAGCAGCTTGGCGAATTTAGAGGAGACCCAGTACTTC. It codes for CASSLANLEETQYF.

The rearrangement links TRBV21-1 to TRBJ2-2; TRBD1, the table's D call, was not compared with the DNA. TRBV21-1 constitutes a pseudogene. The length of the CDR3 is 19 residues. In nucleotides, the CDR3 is TGTGCCAGCAGGCGATATAGGGACAGGGGCAATCCCCACACCGGGGAGCTGTTTTTT. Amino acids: CASRRYRDRGNPHTGELFF.

The CDR3 DNA is TGTGCCAGCAGTCCATCTGGAGGCCGGGAAGCTTTCTTT. Amino acids: CASSPSGGREAFF. V and J are TRBV12-3 or TRBV12-4 and TRBJ1-1; D gene uncertain. This CDR3 contains 13 residues. V lost 5 bases and J 8 bases, leaving 15 bases between the germline ends.

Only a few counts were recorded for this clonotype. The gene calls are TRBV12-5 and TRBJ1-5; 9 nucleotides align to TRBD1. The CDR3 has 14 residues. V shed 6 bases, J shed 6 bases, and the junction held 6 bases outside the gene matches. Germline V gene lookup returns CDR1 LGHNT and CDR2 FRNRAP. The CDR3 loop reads CASGTGQGSQPQHF. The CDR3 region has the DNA TGTGCTAGTGGGACGGGACAGGGCTCTCAGCCCCAGCATTTT.

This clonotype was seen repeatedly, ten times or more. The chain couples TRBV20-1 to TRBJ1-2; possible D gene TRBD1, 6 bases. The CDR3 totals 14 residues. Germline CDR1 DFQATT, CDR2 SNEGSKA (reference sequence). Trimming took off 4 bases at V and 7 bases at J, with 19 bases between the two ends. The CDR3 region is CSATQRTGFFGYTF. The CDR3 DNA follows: TGCAGTGCTACTCAGCGCACAGGGTTCTTTGGCTACACCTTC.

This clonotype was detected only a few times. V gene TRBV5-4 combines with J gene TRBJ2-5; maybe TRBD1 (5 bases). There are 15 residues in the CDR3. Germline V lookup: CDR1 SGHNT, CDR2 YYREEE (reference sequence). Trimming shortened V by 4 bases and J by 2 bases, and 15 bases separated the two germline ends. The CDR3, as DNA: TGTGCCAGCAGCGTGGACACGGCGAATCAAGAGACCCAGTACTTC. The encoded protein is CASSVDTANQETQYF. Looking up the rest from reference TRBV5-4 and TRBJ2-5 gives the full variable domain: ETGVTQSPTHLIKTRGQQVTLRCSSQSGHNTVSWYQQALGQGPQFIFQYYREEENGRGNFPPRFSGLQFPNYSSELNVNALELDDSALYLCASSVDTANQETQYFGPGTRLLVL.